The rows below give T cell receptor beta chains drawn from one sample of a study of vaccination and CD4 T cells after COVID-19. Their antigen targets remain unknown. One entry per CDR3 protein, called by TCRdb with MiXCR from the PCR reads. The profile shows under 15,000 distinct CDR3 sequences, approximately 50% of them singletons. The specimen sequenced was CD4+ T cells from blood, cultured in vitro. These receptors all come from a human donor who had recovered from COVID-19. The CDR3 runs from the conserved cysteine through the conserved F or W. The D gene is left open where the match is weak. Size is omitted from some rows. Given values are once, few, many or a class for expanded clones.

d_gene	v_gene	abundance	j_gene	CDR3aa	CDR3nt
TRBD1	TRBV12-3/TRBV12-4	-	TRBJ1-1	CASKGQVYTEAFF	TGTGCCAGCAAGGGACAGGTGTACACTGAAGCTTTCTTT
TRBD1	TRBV19	-	TRBJ1-4	CASSSTGALFF	TGTGCCAGTAGCTCAACAGGGGCACTGTTTTTT
TRBD1	TRBV11-2	few	TRBJ2-7	CASSAVRDRGNEQYF	TGTGCCAGCAGCGCCGTCCGGGACAGGGGGAACGAGCAGTACTTC
-	TRBV2	few	TRBJ1-2	CASTREQPYGYTF	TGTGCCAGCACCAGGGAGCAACCCTATGGCTACACCTTC
-	TRBV6-5	-	TRBJ2-2	CASSYSGRGTGELFF	TGTGCCAGCAGTTACTCGGGAAGGGGGACCGGGGAGCTGTTTTTT
TRBD2	TRBV30	-	TRBJ2-1	CAWSEGRTSGSRFF	TGTGCCTGGAGTGAGGGTCGGACTAGCGGGAGTAGGTTCTTC
-	TRBV7-9	-	TRBJ1-1	CASSSRTGSTEAFF	TGTGCCAGCAGCTCGAGAACAGGGTCCACTGAAGCTTTCTTT
-	TRBV15	-	TRBJ1-4	CATGRLTVEGLFF	TGTGCCACCGGGCGGCTTACGGTCGAAGGTCTGTTTTTT
-	TRBV20-1	-	TRBJ1-6	CSARDFSLYNSPLHF	TGCAGTGCTAGAGACTTCTCCCTTTATAATTCACCCCTCCACTTT
-	TRBV7-3	-	TRBJ2-5	CASSLREAETQYF	TGTGCCAGCAGCTTAAGAGAGGCAGAGACCCAGTACTTC
-	TRBV19	-	TRBJ1-6	CASSIEGMKNPPLHF	TGTGCCAGTAGTATTGAGGGGATGAAGAATCCACCCCTCCACTTT
-	TRBV6-1	-	TRBJ2-4	CASSSSSIQYF	TGTGCCAGCAGCTCCTCTAGCATTCAGTACTTC
-	TRBV7-2	few	TRBJ1-2	CASSLVTANYGYTF	TGTGCCAGCAGCTTAGTGACAGCTAACTATGGCTACACCTTC
TRBD1	TRBV20-1	-	TRBJ1-5	CSARATGVINQPQHF	TGCAGTGCTAGAGCGACAGGGGTGATCAATCAGCCCCAGCATTTT
-	TRBV27	-	TRBJ1-2	CASSLGPDYGYTF	TGTGCCAGCAGTCTCGGACCCGACTATGGCTACACCTTC
-	TRBV7-3	few	TRBJ2-3	CASSSSSRTNTQYF	TGTGCCAGCAGCAGCTCGAGCCGAACAAATACGCAGTATTTT
-	TRBV27	-	TRBJ1-1	CASSQTGRTKAFF	TGTGCCAGCAGTCAAACAGGGAGAACCAAAGCTTTCTTT
TRBD2	TRBV24-1	-	TRBJ2-2	CATSDLLADTGELFF	TGTGCCACCAGTGATTTACTAGCGGACACCGGGGAGCTGTTTTTT
-	TRBV12-3/TRBV12-4	-	TRBJ1-2	CASRGSDPRPNYGYTF	TGTGCCAGCAGGGGATCGGACCCTAGACCTAACTATGGCTACACCTTC
TRBD2	TRBV20-1	-	TRBJ2-4	CSARDDTSGLNIQYF	TGCAGTGCTAGAGATGACACTAGCGGTTTAAACATTCAGTACTTC
-	TRBV20-1	-	TRBJ1-6	CSASATRGGVSPLHF	TGCAGTGCTAGTGCTACGCGCGGCGGGGTATCACCCCTCCACTTT
-	TRBV14	-	TRBJ2-2	CASSLGGWGELFF	TGTGCCAGCAGTTTAGGCGGCTGGGGGGAGCTGTTTTTT
-	TRBV20-1	-	TRBJ2-3	CSGILATDTQYF	TGCAGCGGAATCCTAGCTACAGATACGCAGTATTTT
-	TRBV7-9	medium-sized	TRBJ2-5	CASSLSAGQETQYF	TGTGCCAGCAGCTTAAGTGCGGGTCAAGAGACCCAGTACTTC
-	TRBV19	-	TRBJ2-5	CASSGVSQETQYF	TGTGCCAGTAGTGGAGTCAGCCAAGAGACCCAGTACTTC
TRBD1	TRBV2	-	TRBJ1-1	CASSVRGGEAFF	TGTGCCAGCAGTGTCAGGGGGGGTGAAGCTTTCTTT
TRBD2	TRBV20-1	-	TRBJ2-7	CSAGTTGTSFEQYF	TGCAGTGCAGGAACGACCGGGACTAGCTTCGAGCAGTACTTC
-	TRBV12-3/TRBV12-4	once	TRBJ1-2	CASSPTGLGGYTF	TGTGCCAGCAGTCCGACAGGACTGGGAGGCTACACCTTC
-	TRBV20-1	few	TRBJ1-3	CSARDNRADTIYF	TGCAGTGCTAGAGATAACAGGGCGGACACCATATATTTT